The 14 T cell receptor beta chains presented below share a single source sample, sequenced in a study of blood T cell repertoires in COVID-19. Libraries were prepared by immunoSEQ multiplex PCR; TCRdb keeps only in-frame clonotypes and omits some of them. The table has roughly 100,000 clones, about four fifths seen once. Sequencing used peripheral blood. Receptors were obtained from a man in his forties with active or convalescent COVID-19.

This clone occurred once. This chain joins TRBV5-1 and TRBJ2-7; possibly TRBD1 for D (6 bases). This CDR3 has 13 amino acids. The ends were cut back, 5 bases at V and 2 bases at J, with 11 bases in the middle. Germline V lookup: CDR1 SGHRS, CDR2 YFSETQ. CDR3 DNA sequence: TGCGCCAGCAGTGGGGGCGTAACCTACGAGCAGTACTTC. Its translation: CASSGGVTYEQYF.

The V call is TRBV27, the J call TRBJ1-6; 10 nucleotides agree with TRBD1. The CDR3 loop spans 17 amino acids. CDR1 and CDR2 (germline): MNHEY, SMNVEV (reference sequence). The V segment lost 7 bases and the J segment 8 bases; nucleotides outside the gene matches: 14. CDR3 sequence (DNA): TGTGCCAGCACCCTTCGGGTCAAGGGGACAGGGGATTCACCCCTCCACTTT. Translating gives CASTLRVKGTGDSPLHF.

The V gene is TRBV19, the J gene TRBJ1-1; D remains unclear. CDR1 is LNHDA, CDR2 SQIVND, per germline (reference sequence). V was pared by 3 bases and J by 1 base, with 9 bases between. The CDR3 spans 14 residues. The CDR3, as DNA: TGTGCCAGTAGTATCCGACGGGGGAACACTGAAGCTTTCTTT. Translation gives CASSIRRGNTEAFF. The full variable domain, its missing parts supplied by reference TRBV19 and TRBJ1-1, is DGGITQSPKYLFRKEGQNVTLSCEQNLNHDAMYWYRQDPGQGLRLIYYSQIVNDFQKGDIAEGYSVSREKKESFPLTVTSAQKNPTAFYLCASSIRRGNTEAFFGQGTRLTVV.

V gene TRBV18 combines with J gene TRBJ1-1; D uncertain. Germline CDR1 KGHSH, CDR2 LQKENI. This CDR3 region has 13 residues. The ends were cut back, 2 bases at V and 3 bases at J, with 7 bases in the middle. CDR3 bases: TGTGCCAGCTCACCAGGGCAGGACACTGAAGCTTTCTTT. This codes for CASSPGQDTEAFF.

The table lists this clone with a few counts. V is TRBV6-5 and J is TRBJ1-2, with TRBD1 matching 7 bases. In germline, CDR1 is MNHEY, CDR2 SVGAGI. This CDR3 has 13 amino acids. J gave up 4 bases and V 6 bases, and 5 bases lay outside the gene matches. The CDR3 is CASSPTGSYGYTF. DNA for the CDR3: TGTGCCAGCAGCCCGACAGGGAGCTATGGCTACACCTTC.

This clone was recorded once. The chain joins TRBV5-1 to TRBJ1-4; 9 bases are shared with TRBD1. This CDR3 region has 15 residues. The V gene's germline CDR1 is SGHRS and CDR2 YFSETQ. V was pared by 3 bases and J by 6 bases, with 6 bases of the junction left unmatched. CDR3 DNA: TGCGCCAGCAGCTGGCGACAGGGGGATGATGAAAAACTGTTTTTT. Protein: CASSWRQGDDEKLFF.

The chain couples TRBV7-9 to TRBJ2-5; 7 bases agree with TRBD1. The CDR3 loop spans 14 amino acids. Germline values: CDR1 SEHNR, CDR2 FQNEAQ (reference sequence). V lost 5 bases and J lost 5; bases outside the gene matches: 8. The CDR3 is CASSRSGGGETQYF. In nucleotides, the CDR3 is TGTGCCAGCAGCCGATCAGGGGGTGGCGAGACCCAGTACTTC.

CDR3 protein: CASSTGTGFYEQYF. CDR3 bases: TGTGCCAGCAGCACCGGGACAGGGTTCTACGAGCAGTACTTC. V usage is TRBV5-4 and J usage is TRBJ2-7; 9 bases are shared with TRBD1. The length of the CDR3 is 14 residues. V dropped 4 bases and J dropped 3; count of bases not matched to a gene: 5. Germline loops: CDR1 SGHNT, CDR2 YYREEE (reference sequence).

This rearrangement joins TRBV7-2 to TRBJ2-5; TRBD1 might be the D (6 bases). Germline CDR1 reads SGHTA; CDR2 reads FQGNSA. The CDR3 contains 15 residues. Trimming removed 2 bases at V and 5 bases at J, with 15 bases between. CDR3 protein: CASSLTGWLKETQYF. DNA of the CDR3: TGTGCCAGCAGCTTAACAGGGTGGCTGAAGGAGACCCAGTACTTC. Using reference TRBV7-2 and TRBJ2-5 for the parts outside the CDR3, the full variable domain is GAGVSQSPSNKVTEKGKDVELRCDPISGHTALYWYRQSLGQGLEFLIYFQGNSAPDKSGLPSDRFSAERTGGSVSTLTIQRTQQEDSAVYLCASSLTGWLKETQYFGPGTRLLVL.

The rearrangement links TRBV7-3 to TRBJ2-5; TRBD2 matches at 8 bases. There are 14 residues in the CDR3. The V and J ends lost 4 bases and 5 bases, in that order; junction bases with no gene match: 6. Per germline, CDR1 SGHTA and CDR2 FQGTGA. For the CDR3, the DNA is TGTGCCAGCAGCTCGAGCGGGGGAACGGAGACCCAGTACTTC. It translates to CASSSSGGTETQYF.

The table lists this clone with a count of one. The chain is built from TRBV5-1 and TRBJ2-7; tentatively, D is TRBD1 (5 bases). V was shortened by 4 bases and J by 0 bases, with 11 bases between the two germline ends. Germline V gene lookup returns CDR1 SGHRS and CDR2 YFSETQ. The CDR3 is 14 amino acids. CDR3 residues: CASSTGQFSYEQYF. The CDR3 DNA reads TGCGCCAGCAGCACAGGACAATTCTCCTACGAGCAGTACTTC.

The chain uses TRBV27 and TRBJ1-5; D possibly corresponds to TRBD1 (6 bases). The germline CDR1 and CDR2 sequences are MNHEY and SMNVEV (reference sequence). Trimming shortened V by 1 base and J by 0 bases, and 10 bases separated the two germline ends. The CDR3 covers 16 residues. CDR3 region: CASSLWSGDSNQPQHF. CDR3 nucleotides: TGTGCCAGCAGTTTATGGTCAGGGGATAGCAATCAGCCCCAGCATTTT.

The chain couples TRBV6-6 to TRBJ2-1; 10 nucleotides agree with TRBD1. Germline loops: CDR1 MNHNY, CDR2 SVGAGI (reference sequence). This CDR3 region has 13 residues. The junction had 2 bases not matched to a gene; V was cut back by 7 bases and J by 5 bases. In nucleotides, the CDR3 is TGTGCCAGCACCGGGACAGGGGACAATGAGCAGTTCTTC. Translation: CASTGTGDNEQFF.

This clone was detected ten times or more. The rearrangement links TRBV18 to TRBJ1-2; the D is unclear. This CDR3 region has 15 residues. The germline gives CDR1 KGHSH, CDR2 LQKENI. Between the trimmed V and J ends, which lost 0 bases and 8 bases, there was a span of 16 bases. This chain's CDR3 is CASSPPAGKLWGYTF. CDR3 sequence (DNA): TGTGCCAGCTCACCACCGGCTGGAAAACTATGGGGCTACACCTTC.